This T cell receptor (beta chain) comes out of a study of Graves' ophthalmopathy and Graves' hyperthyroidism. Per germline, CDR1 DFQATT and CDR2 SNEGSKA (reference sequence). The CDR3 extends over 13 amino acids. Trimming shortened V by 3 bases and J by 6 bases, and 14 bases separated the two germline ends. Amplification of the TCR beta CDR3 regions used RNA transcripts (as template). Scientists carried out first-round RT-PCR using HTBI primers and then a second-round multiplex PCR. TCRdb reprocessed the multiplex PCR reads with MiXCR, giving one entry per CDR3 protein. The sample contains 600,000 to 950,000 distinct CDR3 sequences, around 40% of which appear only once.

J is TRBJ1-1 and V is TRBV20-1; D unresolved. The sequence derives from an adult man with Graves' ophthalmopathy. The sample was peripheral blood. CDR3 bases: TGCAGTGCTAGTCGGCAGGCTAGGCCTGAAGCTTTCTTT. This gives the protein CSASRQARPEAFF.